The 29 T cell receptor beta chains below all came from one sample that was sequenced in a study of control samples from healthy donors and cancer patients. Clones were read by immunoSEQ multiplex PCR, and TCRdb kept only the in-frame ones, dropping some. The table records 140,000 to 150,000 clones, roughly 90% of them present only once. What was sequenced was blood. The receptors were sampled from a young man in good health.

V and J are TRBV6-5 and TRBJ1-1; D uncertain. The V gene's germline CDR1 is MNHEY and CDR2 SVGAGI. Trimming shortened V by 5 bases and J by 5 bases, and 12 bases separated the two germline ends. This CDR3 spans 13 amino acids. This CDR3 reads CASSLSVETEAFF. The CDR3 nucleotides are TGTGCCAGCAGTCTCTCAGTTGAGACTGAAGCTTTCTTT.

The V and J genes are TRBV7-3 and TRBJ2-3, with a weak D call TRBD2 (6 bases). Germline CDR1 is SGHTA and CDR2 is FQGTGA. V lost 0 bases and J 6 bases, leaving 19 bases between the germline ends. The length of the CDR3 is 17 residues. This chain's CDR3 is CASSLTPAGSGSDTQYF. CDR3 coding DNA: TGTGCCAGCAGCTTAACCCCAGCGGGCTCAGGATCGGATACGCAGTATTTT.

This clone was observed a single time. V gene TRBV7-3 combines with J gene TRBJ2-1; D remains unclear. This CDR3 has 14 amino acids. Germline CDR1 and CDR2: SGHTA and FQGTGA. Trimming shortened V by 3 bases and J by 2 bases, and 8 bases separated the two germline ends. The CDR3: CASSFRGTYNEQFF. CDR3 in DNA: TGTGCCAGCAGCTTTCGAGGAACCTACAATGAGCAGTTCTTC.

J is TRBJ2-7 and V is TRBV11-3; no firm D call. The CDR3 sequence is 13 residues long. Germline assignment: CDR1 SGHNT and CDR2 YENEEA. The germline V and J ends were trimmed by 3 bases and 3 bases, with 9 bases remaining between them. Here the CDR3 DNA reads TGTGCCAGCAGCTTCAACCGGAACTACGAGCAGTACTTC. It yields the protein CASSFNRNYEQYF.

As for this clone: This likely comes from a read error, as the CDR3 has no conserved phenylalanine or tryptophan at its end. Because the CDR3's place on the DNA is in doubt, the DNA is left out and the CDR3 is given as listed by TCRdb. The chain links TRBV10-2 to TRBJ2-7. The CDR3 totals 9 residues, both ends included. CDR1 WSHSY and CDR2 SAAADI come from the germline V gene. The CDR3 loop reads CASSEPAII.

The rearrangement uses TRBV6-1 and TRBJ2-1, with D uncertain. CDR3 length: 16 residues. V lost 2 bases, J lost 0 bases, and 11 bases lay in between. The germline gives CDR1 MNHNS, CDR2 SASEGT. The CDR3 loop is CASSEFTSSSYNEQFF. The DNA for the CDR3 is TGTGCCAGCAGTGAATTTACCTCGAGCTCCTACAATGAGCAGTTCTTC.

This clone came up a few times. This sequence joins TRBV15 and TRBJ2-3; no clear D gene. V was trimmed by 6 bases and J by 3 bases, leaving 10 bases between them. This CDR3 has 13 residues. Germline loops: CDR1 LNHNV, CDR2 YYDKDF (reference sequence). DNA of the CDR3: TGTGCCACCAGTCGGTTATGGACAGATACGCAGTATTTT. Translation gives CATSRLWTDTQYF. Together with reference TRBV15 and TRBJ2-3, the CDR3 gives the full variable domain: DAMVIQNPRYQVTQFGKPVTLSCSQTLNHNVMYWYQQKSSQAPKLLFHYYDKDFNNEADTPDNFQSRRPNTSFCFLDIRSPGLGDTAMYLCATSRLWTDTQYFGPGTRLTVL.

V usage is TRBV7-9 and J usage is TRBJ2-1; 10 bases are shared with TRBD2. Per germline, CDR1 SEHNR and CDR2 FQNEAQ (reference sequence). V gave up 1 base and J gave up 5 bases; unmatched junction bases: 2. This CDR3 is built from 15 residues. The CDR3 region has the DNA TGTGCCAGCAGCTTAGTCCTAGCGGGGGACAATGAGCAGTTCTTC. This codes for CASSLVLAGDNEQFF.

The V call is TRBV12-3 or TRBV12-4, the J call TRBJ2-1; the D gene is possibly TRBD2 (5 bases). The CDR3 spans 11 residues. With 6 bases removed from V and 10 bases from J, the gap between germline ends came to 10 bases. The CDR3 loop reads CASRQGGEQFF. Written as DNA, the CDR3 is TGTGCCAGCAGACAAGGCGGGGAGCAGTTCTTC.

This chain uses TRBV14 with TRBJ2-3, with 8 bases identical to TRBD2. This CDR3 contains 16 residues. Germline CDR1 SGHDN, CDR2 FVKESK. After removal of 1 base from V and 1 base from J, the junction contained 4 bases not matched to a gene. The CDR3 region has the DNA TGTGCCAGCAGCCAAGCCCTACTAGCGGGCACAGATACGCAGTATTTT. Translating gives CASSQALLAGTDTQYF.

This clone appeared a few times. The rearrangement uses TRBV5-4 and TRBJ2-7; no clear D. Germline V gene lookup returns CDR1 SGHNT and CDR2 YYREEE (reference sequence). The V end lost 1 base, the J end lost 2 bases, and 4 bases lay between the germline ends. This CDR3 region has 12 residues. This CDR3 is CASSLPTYEQYF. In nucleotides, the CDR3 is TGTGCCAGCAGCTTGCCCACCTACGAGCAGTACTTC.

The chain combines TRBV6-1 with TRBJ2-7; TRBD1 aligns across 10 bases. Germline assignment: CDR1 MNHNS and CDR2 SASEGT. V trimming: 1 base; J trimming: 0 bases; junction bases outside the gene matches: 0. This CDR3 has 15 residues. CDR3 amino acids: CASSEGTGGSYEQYF. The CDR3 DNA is TGTGCCAGCAGTGAAGGGACAGGGGGCTCCTACGAGCAGTACTTC.

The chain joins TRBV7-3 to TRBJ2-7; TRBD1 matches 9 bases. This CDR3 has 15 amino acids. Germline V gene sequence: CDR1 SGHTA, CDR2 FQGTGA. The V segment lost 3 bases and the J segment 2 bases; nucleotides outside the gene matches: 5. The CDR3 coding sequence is TGTGCCAGCAGCTTGACAGGGGGACCCACCTACGAGCAGTACTTC. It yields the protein CASSLTGGPTYEQYF.

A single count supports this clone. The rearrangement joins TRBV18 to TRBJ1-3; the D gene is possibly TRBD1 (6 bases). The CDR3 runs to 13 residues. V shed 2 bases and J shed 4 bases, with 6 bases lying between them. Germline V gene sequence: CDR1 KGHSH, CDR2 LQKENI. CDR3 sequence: CASSPGGGNTIYF. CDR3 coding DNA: TGTGCCAGCTCACCAGGGGGCGGAAACACCATATATTTT.

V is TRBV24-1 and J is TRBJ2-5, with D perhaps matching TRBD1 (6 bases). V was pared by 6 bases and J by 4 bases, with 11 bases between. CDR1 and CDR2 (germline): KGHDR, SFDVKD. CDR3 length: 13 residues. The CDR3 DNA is TGTGCCACCAGTCCCGGGACATTAGAGACCCAGTACTTC. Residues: CATSPGTLETQYF.

CDR3 amino acids: CASSFLAGQNTGELFF. The CDR3 nucleotides are TGCGCCAGCAGCTTTTTAGCGGGACAGAACACCGGGGAGCTGTTTTTT. The J gene is TRBJ2-2, the V gene TRBV5-1, with 8 bases identical to TRBD2. This CDR3 region has 16 residues. The V segment lost 2 bases and the J segment 1 base; nucleotides outside the gene matches: 4. The V gene's germline CDR1 is SGHRS and CDR2 YFSETQ.

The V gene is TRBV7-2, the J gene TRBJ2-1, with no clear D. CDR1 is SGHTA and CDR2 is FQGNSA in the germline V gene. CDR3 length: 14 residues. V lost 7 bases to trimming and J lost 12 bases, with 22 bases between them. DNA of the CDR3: TGTGCCAGCACCTCGACTCCGGCGCCGCATGGGCAGTTCTTC. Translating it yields CASTSTPAPHGQFF.

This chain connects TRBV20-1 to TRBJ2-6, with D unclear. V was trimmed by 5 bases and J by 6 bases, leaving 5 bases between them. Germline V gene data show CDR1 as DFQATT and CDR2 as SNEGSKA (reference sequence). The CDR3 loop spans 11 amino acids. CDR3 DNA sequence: TGCAGTGCTTGGGAGGCCAACGTCCTGACTTTC. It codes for CSAWEANVLTF.

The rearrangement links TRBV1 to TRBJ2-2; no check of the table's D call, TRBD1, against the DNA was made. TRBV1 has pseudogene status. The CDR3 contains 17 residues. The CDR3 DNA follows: TGCACCAGCAGCCGGTCGGGACAGTACTCGAACACCGGGGAGCTGTTTTTT. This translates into CTSSRSGQYSNTGELFF.

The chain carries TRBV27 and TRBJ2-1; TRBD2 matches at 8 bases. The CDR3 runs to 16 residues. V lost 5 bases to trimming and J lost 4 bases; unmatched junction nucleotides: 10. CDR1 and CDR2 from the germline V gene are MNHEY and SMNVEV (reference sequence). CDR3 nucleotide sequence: TGTGCCAGCAGTCCCCTGGGTAGCGGGGTATACAATGAGCAGTTCTTC. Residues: CASSPLGSGVYNEQFF.

The CDR3 protein is CATSRDRGHAYGYTF. The CDR3 coding sequence is TGTGCCACCAGCAGGGACAGGGGCCATGCCTATGGCTACACCTTC. The chain carries TRBV15 and TRBJ1-2, with 9 bases matching TRBD1. The CDR3 has 15 amino acids. Looked up from germline, CDR1 is LNHNV and CDR2 is YYDKDF (reference sequence). V was clipped by 3 bases and J by 4 bases; unmatched bases: 6.

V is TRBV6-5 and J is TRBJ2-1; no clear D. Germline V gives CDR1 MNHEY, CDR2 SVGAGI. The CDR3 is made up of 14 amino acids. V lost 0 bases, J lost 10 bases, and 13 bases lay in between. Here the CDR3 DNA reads TGTGCCAGCAGTTACTCGAACAATGCCAGGGAGCAGTTCTTC. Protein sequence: CASSYSNNAREQFF.

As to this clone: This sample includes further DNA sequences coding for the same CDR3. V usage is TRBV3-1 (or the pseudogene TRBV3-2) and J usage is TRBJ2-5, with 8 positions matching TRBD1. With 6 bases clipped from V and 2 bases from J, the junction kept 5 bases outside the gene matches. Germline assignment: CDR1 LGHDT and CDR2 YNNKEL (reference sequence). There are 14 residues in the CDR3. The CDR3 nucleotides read TGTGCCAGCAGTAGACAGGGGCCTCAAGAGACCCAGTACTTC. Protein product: CASSRQGPQETQYF.

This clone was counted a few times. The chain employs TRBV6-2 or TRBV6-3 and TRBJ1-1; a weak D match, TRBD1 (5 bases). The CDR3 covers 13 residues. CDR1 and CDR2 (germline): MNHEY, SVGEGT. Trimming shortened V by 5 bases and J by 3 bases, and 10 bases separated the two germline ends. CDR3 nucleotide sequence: TGTGCCAGCAGTCGAGAGGGGCACACTGAAGCTTTCTTT. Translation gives CASSREGHTEAFF.

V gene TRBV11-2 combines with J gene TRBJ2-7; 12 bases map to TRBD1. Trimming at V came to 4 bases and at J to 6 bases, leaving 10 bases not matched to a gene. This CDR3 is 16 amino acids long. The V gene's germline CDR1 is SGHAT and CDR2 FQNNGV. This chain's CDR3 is CASSSLTGTGGFEQYF. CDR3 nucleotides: TGTGCCAGCAGCTCTCTAACCGGGACAGGGGGCTTCGAGCAGTACTTC.

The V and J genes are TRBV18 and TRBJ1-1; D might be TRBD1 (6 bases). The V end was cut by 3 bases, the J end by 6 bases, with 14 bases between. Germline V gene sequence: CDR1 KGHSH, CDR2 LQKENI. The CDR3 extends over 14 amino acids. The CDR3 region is CASSPYREQAEAFF. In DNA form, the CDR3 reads TGTGCCAGCTCACCCTACAGGGAGCAGGCTGAAGCTTTCTTT.

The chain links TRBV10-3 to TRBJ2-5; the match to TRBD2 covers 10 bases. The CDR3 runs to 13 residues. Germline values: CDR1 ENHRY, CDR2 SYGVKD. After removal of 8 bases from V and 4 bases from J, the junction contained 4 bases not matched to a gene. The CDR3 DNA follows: TGTGCCATCGGACTAGCGGAGGCAGAGACCCAGTACTTC. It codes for CAIGLAEAETQYF.

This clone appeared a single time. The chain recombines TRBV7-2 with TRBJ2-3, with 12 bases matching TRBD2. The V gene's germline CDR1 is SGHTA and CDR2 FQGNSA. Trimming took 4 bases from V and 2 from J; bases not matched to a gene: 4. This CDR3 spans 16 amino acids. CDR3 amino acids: CASSSGLAGNTDTQYF. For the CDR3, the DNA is TGTGCCAGCAGCTCCGGACTAGCGGGAAACACAGATACGCAGTATTTT.

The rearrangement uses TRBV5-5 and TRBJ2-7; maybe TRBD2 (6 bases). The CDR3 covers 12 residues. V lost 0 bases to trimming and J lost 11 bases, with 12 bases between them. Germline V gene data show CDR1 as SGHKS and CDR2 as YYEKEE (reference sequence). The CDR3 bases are TGTGCCAGCAGCTTGGGTAGGGGCGGGAAGTACTTC. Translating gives CASSLGRGGKYF.